Detailed here is one T cell receptor beta chain. Germline assignment: CDR1 MDHEN and CDR2 SYDVKM. The CDR3 loop spans 16 amino acids. V shed 3 bases and J shed 3 bases, with 17 bases lying between them. Combining a sample-barcoded 5' primer with a J-beta primer mix, a second PCR ran for about 7 to 11 cycles. TCRdb processed the 5' RACE reads anew with MiXCR; each CDR3 protein has one entry. Counted here are some 1.8 million distinct CDR3 sequences, about 39% occurring once; the ten biggest clones make up more than 20%. The sample belongs to a study of blood T cells in healthy people across ages. This sequence originates from a human donor in good health. Sequencing was carried out using blood. The gene calls are TRBV28 and TRBJ2-5; the D gene could be TRBD1 or TRBD2 (5 bases each). The CDR3 DNA sequence: TGTGCCAGCAGTTTGCCCTCGAGGGGTTTAAAAGAGACCCAGTACTTC. Its translation: CASSLPSRGLKETQYF.